The 8 T cell receptor beta chains below were found in one sample sequenced in a study of Graves' ophthalmopathy and Graves' hyperthyroidism. Researchers took RNA transcripts and amplified TCR beta CDR3 regions from them. Investigators did first-round RT-PCR with HTBI primers, then second-round multiplex PCR. MiXCR, applied by TCRdb to the multiplex PCR reads, yields one record per CDR3 protein. The table records hundreds of thousands of distinct CDR3 sequences, roughly two fifths of them present only once. The sequenced sample was peripheral blood. The receptors derive from an adult man with Graves' ophthalmopathy.

The V call is TRBV7-6, the J call TRBJ2-5; D tentatively reads TRBD1 or TRBD2 (6 bases each). The CDR3 is 15 residues long. The V and J ends lost 5 bases and 1 base respectively, with 14 bases between them. Germline CDR1 SGHVS, CDR2 FNYEAQ. The CDR3 protein is CASSRPPGAQETQYF. CDR3 DNA sequence: TGTGCCAGCAGCCGACCCCCGGGGGCCCAAGAGACCCAGTACTTC. Full variable domain (rest looked up from reference TRBV7-6 and TRBJ2-5): GAGVSQSPRYKVTKRGQDVALRCDPISGHVSLYWYRQALGQGPEFLTYFNYEAQQDKSGLPNDRFSAERPEGSISTLTIQRTEQRDSAMYRCASSRPPGAQETQYFGPGTRLLVL.

V is TRBV12-3 or TRBV12-4 and J is TRBJ1-2, with 7 bases lining up with TRBD1. The junction had 7 bases not matched to a gene; V was cut back by 5 bases and J by 4 bases. The CDR3 loop spans 14 amino acids. The CDR3 DNA reads TGTGCCAGCAGTCCCGGGACAGCCCTCTATGGCTACACCTTC. Its translation: CASSPGTALYGYTF.

This clonotype was found many times. V usage is TRBV29-1 and J usage is TRBJ1-4; D might be TRBD1 (6 bases). The germline gives CDR1 SQVTM, CDR2 ANQGSEA. The CDR3 consists of 14 residues. The germline V and J ends were trimmed by 7 bases and 3 bases, with 15 bases remaining between them. DNA for the CDR3: TGCAGCGCCGATCCGGGACAATCTAATGAAAAACTGTTTTTT. Encoded protein: CSADPGQSNEKLFF. Variable domain in full (rest from reference TRBV29-1 and TRBJ1-4): SAVISQKPSRDICQRGTSLTIQCQVDSQVTMMFWYRQQPGQSLTLIATANQGSEATYESGFVIDKFPISRPNLTFSTLTVSNMSPEDSSIYLCSADPGQSNEKLFFGSGTQLSVL.

Many counts were recorded for this clonotype. The rearrangement uses TRBV6-6 and TRBJ1-1, with D perhaps matching TRBD1 (5 bases). CDR1 is MNHNY and CDR2 is SVGAGI in the germline V gene (reference sequence). The length of the CDR3 is 16 residues. V was pared by 6 bases and J by 0 bases, with 17 bases between. As DNA, the CDR3 is TGTGCCAGCAGCCTCGGACTTGGGGCCATGAACACTGAAGCTTTCTTT. It encodes CASSLGLGAMNTEAFF.

This rearrangement joins TRBV20-1 to TRBJ2-2, with TRBD1 matching over 8 bases. Germline CDR1 is DFQATT and CDR2 is SNEGSKA (reference sequence). The CDR3 spans 13 residues. The J segment lost 6 bases and the V segment lost 1 base, leaving 1 base of the junction unmatched. CDR3 DNA: TGCAGTGCTAGAGTCAGGGGGCCCGGGGAGCTGTTTTTT. It translates to CSARVRGPGELFF.

This sequence joins TRBV20-1 and TRBJ1-1, with TRBD1 matching 9 bases. The CDR3 totals 13 residues. Germline CDR1 reads DFQATT; CDR2 reads SNEGSKA (reference sequence). With V trimmed by 6 bases and J by 6 bases, 8 bases remained unmatched. The CDR3 DNA sequence: TGCAGTGCCCCCGGACAGGGGAGCCCTGAAGCTTTCTTT. This gives the protein CSAPGQGSPEAFF.

This chain links TRBV25-1 with TRBJ1-1; 7 nucleotides match TRBD1. The CDR3 contains 19 residues. The V and J ends lost 2 bases and 1 base, in that order; junction bases with no gene match: 16. Germline CDR1 and CDR2: MGHDK and SYGVNS. The CDR3 region is CASSENWFTLGQKNTEAFF. The DNA of the CDR3 is TGTGCCAGCAGTGAAAATTGGTTCACTCTGGGACAGAAGAACACTGAAGCTTTCTTT.

The rearrangement joins TRBV29-1 to TRBJ2-7; D is ambiguous. The V gene lost 8 bases and the J gene lost 0 bases, with 11 bases spanning the gap. The CDR3 is made up of 12 amino acids. Germline V lookup: CDR1 SQVTM, CDR2 ANQGSEA. DNA for the CDR3: TGCAGCCGAGACTCGGACTCCTACGAGCAGTACTTC. Protein product: CSRDSDSYEQYF.